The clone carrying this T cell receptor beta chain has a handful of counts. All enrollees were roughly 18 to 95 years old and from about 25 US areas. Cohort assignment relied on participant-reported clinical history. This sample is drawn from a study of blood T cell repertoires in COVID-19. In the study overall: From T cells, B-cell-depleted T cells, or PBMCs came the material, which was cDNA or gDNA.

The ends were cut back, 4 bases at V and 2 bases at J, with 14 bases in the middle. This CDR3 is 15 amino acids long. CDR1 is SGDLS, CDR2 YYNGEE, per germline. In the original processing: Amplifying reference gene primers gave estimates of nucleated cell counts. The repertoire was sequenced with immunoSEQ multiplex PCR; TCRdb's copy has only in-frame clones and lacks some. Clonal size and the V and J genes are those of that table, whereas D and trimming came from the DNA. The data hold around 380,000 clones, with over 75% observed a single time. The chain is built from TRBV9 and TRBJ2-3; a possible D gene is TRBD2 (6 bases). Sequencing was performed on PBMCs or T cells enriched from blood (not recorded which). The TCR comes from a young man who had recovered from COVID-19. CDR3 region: CASSTGTRFTDTQYF. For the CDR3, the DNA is TGTGCCAGCAGCACTGGGACTCGTTTCACAGATACGCAGTATTTT.